The 5 T cell receptor beta chains below all came from one sample that was sequenced in a study of neurological immune-mediated disorders. TCRdb redid the calling of the 5' RACE reads with MiXCR, one entry per CDR3 protein. Of approximately 70,000 distinct CDR3 sequences listed, roughly 10% are singletons. Stated time point: longitudinal time-point 1 (baseline). Sequenced input: PBMCs. These receptors all stem from a man under 40 in good health.

This clonotype was found many times. V gene TRBV21-1 combines with J gene TRBJ1-1; TRBD1, as called in the table, went unchecked against the DNA. TRBV21-1 is recorded as a pseudogene. The CDR3 extends over 14 amino acids. The CDR3 DNA sequence: TGTGCCAGCAGCACCCGAGCCGGGGAGACTGAAGCTTTCTTT. As protein: CASSTRAGETEAFF.

This clonotype was recorded many times. V usage is TRBV18 and J usage is TRBJ2-5, with 7 bases matching TRBD2. Trimming at V came to 0 bases and at J to 1 base, leaving 8 bases not matched to a gene. The CDR3 runs to 17 residues. Looked up from germline, CDR1 is KGHSH and CDR2 is LQKENI. CDR3: CASSPPAAGDSQETQYF. The CDR3 DNA reads as TGTGCCAGCTCACCACCGGCTGCGGGAGACTCCCAAGAGACCCAGTACTTC.

This clonotype was counted a few times. The chain is built from TRBV5-1 and TRBJ2-5; D is ambiguous. V lost 0 bases, J lost 4 bases, and 7 bases lay in between. The CDR3 extends over 13 amino acids. In germline, CDR1 is SGHRS, CDR2 YFSETQ. The CDR3 bases are TGCGCCAGCAGCTTGGCGGGCCCAGAGACCCAGTACTTC. The encoded protein is CASSLAGPETQYF.

This clonotype was counted many times. This CDR3 reads CASSPGLAGEQFF. The CDR3 bases are TGTGCCAGCAGCCCAGGACTAGCGGGTGAGCAGTTCTTC. The V call is TRBV7-2, the J call TRBJ2-1; TRBD2 aligns across 11 bases. V gave up 5 bases and J gave up 9 bases; unmatched junction bases: 3. This CDR3 spans 13 amino acids. In germline, CDR1 is SGHTA, CDR2 FQGNSA. The full variable domain, with the rest looked up from reference TRBV7-2 and TRBJ2-1, is GAGVSQSPSNKVTEKGKDVELRCDPISGHTALYWYRQSLGQGLEFLIYFQGNSAPDKSGLPSDRFSAERTGGSVSTLTIQRTQQEDSAVYLCASSPGLAGEQFFGPGTRLTVL.

This clonotype was found many times. The chain joins TRBV24-1 to TRBJ2-3; TRBD2 matches 7 bases. The CDR3 is 16 amino acids. The junction had 12 bases not matched to a gene; V was cut back by 5 bases and J by 5 bases. Germline loops: CDR1 KGHDR, CDR2 SFDVKD. The CDR3 protein is CATSAGGDGRRDTQYF. The CDR3 coding sequence is TGTGCCACCAGTGCTGGGGGGGACGGGAGACGAGATACGCAGTATTTT.